The clone carrying this T cell receptor beta chain has just one count. The data stem from a study of OX40 agonist ivuxolimab in advanced cancers. CDR1 and CDR2 (germline): KGHSH, LQKENI. V trimming: 2 bases; J trimming: 4 bases; junction bases outside the gene matches: 8. CDR3 length: 16 residues. Blood sampling took place at baseline, cycle 4 day 1, and cycle 7 day 1. Clones were read by immunoSEQ multiplex PCR, and TCRdb kept only the in-frame ones, dropping some. The table records around 31,000 clones, roughly 90% of them present only once. V and J are TRBV18 and TRBJ2-3; 8 bases are shared with TRBD2. The sequence was collected from an adult with an advanced solid tumor such as melanoma, head and neck, liver or kidney cancer. The sample here was CD4+ or CD8+ T cells sorted from blood, taken in a trial of the OX40 agonist ivuxolimab. DNA of the CDR3: TGTGCCAGCTCACCATATTCTGGTAGCGGGGCAGATACGCAGTATTTT. Protein: CASSPYSGSGADTQYF. The full variable domain, rest sourced from reference TRBV18 and TRBJ2-3, is NAGVMQNPRHLVRRRGQEARLRCSPMKGHSHVYWYRQLPEEGLKFMVYLQKENIIDESGMPKERFSAEFPKEGPSILRIQQVVRGDSAAYFCASSPYSGSGADTQYFGPGTRLTVL.